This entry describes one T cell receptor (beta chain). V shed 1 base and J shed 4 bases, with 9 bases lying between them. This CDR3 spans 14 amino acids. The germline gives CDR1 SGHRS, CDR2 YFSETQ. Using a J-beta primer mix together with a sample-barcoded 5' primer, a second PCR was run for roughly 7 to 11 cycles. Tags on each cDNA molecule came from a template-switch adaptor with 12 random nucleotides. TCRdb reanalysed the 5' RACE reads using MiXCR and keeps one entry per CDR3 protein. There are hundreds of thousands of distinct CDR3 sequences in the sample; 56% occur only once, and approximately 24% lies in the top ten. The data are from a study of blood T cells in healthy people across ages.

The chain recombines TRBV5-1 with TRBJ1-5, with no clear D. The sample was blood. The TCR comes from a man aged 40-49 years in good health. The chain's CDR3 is CASSLSVGNQPQHF. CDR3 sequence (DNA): TGCGCCAGCAGCTTGAGTGTAGGGAATCAGCCCCAGCATTTT.